This TCR beta chain was documented in a study of cytomegalovirus exposure and HLA in healthy donors (dated by TCRdb to the late 2010s). Turning to the overall study: In an earlier analysis of roughly 500 of the donors, approximately 260 Gb of sequence data and approximately 100 million unique TCR beta sequences from 180 million or so T cells were reported. Typing coverage differed by locus: A, B, C, DRB1 and DQB1 were typed in roughly 629-640 donors, DQA1 in 522, DPA1 in 600 to 610, and DPB1 in around 440. A later genetic analysis used genome-wide SNP genotypes for about 55% of the 666 donors, treating that subset as a discovery cohort. The study used immunosequencing to profile the T cell repertoires of several hundred subjects and linked those repertoires to cytomegalovirus serostatus. In an earlier analysis of roughly 600 of the donors, high-throughput TCR beta sequencing was used to judge whether each TCR beta V gene segment behaved as functional or pseudogenic. Along with the roughly 670-subject first cohort, a separate validation cohort of over 90 different subjects was used. Both class I and class II loci were covered by HLA typing, at four-digit resolution. An early release covering roughly 640 HLA-typed donors comprised approximately 290 gigabases of sequencing data and around 80 million unique TCR sequences. All discovery cohort repertoires had been generated using a single sequencing platform. Among 300 to 500 genotyped donors of the cohort, an average of approximately 220,000 unique TCR beta nucleotide sequences was sequenced per donor, of which 15% to 20% were non-productive. To study patterns of TCR occurrence, a later analysis re-analyzed previously published TCR beta repertoires from several hundred donors and added high-resolution HLA genotyping. The genetic ancestry cluster associated with self-reported Caucasian donors included roughly four fifths of the roughly 390 genotyped donors. Alongside the repertoire data, information on donor age, sex, ethnicity and CMV serostatus was compiled. About five DR-DQ haplotypes were treated as single units for association and clustering because of strong linkage in the cohort. The later analysis used no new phenotypic data to find candidate immune exposures, relying instead on TCR beta sequences and their occurrence across donors. The study aimed to test whether signatures of past pathogen exposure could be identified by cataloging public T cell receptors. To predict cytomegalovirus infection status, the study combined high-throughput TCR immunosequencing, statistical association of individual TCRs with disease status, and machine learning. Overall study results and their limits: For the cohort, immune exposure information was limited to CMV serostatus. In a later analysis, 16,951 TCR beta sequences were associated with specific HLA alleles at a false discovery rate of 0.05. In vitro tests confirmed that a few of the cytomegalovirus-associated TCR beta chains recognize cytomegalovirus antigens. A later analysis found that most CMV-associated TCR beta chains appeared HLA-restricted, with HLA associations seemingly driven largely by CMV exposure. Most TCR sequences were observed very rarely across donors, whereas some public TCRs were present in many individuals. The presence/absence analyses assumed that sequencing depth was roughly uniform across donors, and that assumption may not be true. According to a later genetic analysis, donors in an Asian-associated ancestry cluster had fewer N-insertions in productive TCRs than the roughly 700-donor mean. The sequencing pipeline was judged likely to have produced a cluster of highly shared sequence variants as a technical artifact. In a later analysis, HLA-associated TCR beta chains were found to be more clonally expanded and to have lower generation probabilities than equally common non-associated chains. Linkage disequilibrium might explain the correlated functional status among segregating V segments, but an unknown experimental factor could not be excluded. A further reported finding was that TCR beta sequences accurately predicted the HLA-A and HLA-B alleles for most subjects in the first cohort. The classifier was reported to diagnose cytomegalovirus status with high specificity and sensitivity in both the original cohort and the validation cohort. The cohort was sequenced for TCR beta chains only, and without alpha or paired-chain data the features that could be detected were limited. A total of 150 to 200 TCR beta chains were listed by the study as associated with cytomegalovirus. According to a later analysis, TCR association rates differed among HLA loci, with DRB1 alleles showing the most associated TCRs and HLA-C alleles showing the fewest. Because some donors lacked HLA typing at each locus, the association tests relied only on the typed subset. In an earlier analysis of some 540 of the donors, most TCR beta V segments appeared in productive rearrangements about 90% or about 30% of the time, broadly matching IMGT annotations. Because counts were too low, some 16 rarely observed V segments, including chromosome 9 orphons, were excluded from the earlier analysis of a few hundred of the donors. Some IMGT-functional V segments, including TRBV6-2 and TRBV6-3, could not be distinguished by the 87-base-pair reads and were therefore excluded. Several of the top co-occurrence clusters appeared to be linked to parvovirus B19, influenza, CMV and Epstein-Barr virus, according to a later analysis. According to the authors, the approach could potentially be generalized to other disease states and immunological phenotypes. Assigning TCR associations to individual alleles was difficult when HLA alleles, especially DR and DQ, strongly co-occurred. V-gene and J-gene trimming of TCR beta chains was associated with a missense DCLRE1C variant in a later genetic analysis, and the association was replicated in an independent cohort.

This clone was seen a handful of times. The antigen it binds to is not known. The input lacks base qualities; no much larger clone sits a single base away. CDR3 length: 13 amino acids, cysteine to phenylalanine. Only the CDR3 DNA is retained, 39 bases long and in frame from the first base. From the germline V gene, CDR1 is SGHTA and CDR2 is FQGTGA. V was cut back by 2 bases and J by 1 base, leaving a gap of 5 bases between them. The cohort was made up of approximately 700 healthy bone marrow donors. At the time of sampling, every cohort member was nominally healthy, though immune exposures that went unrecorded were likely present. The donor tested CMV seronegative and was one of the 352 seronegative cohort members. Each donor provided a peripheral blood sample, and peripheral blood mononuclear cells were used for TCR beta sequencing. The Qiagen DNeasy Blood Extraction Kit was used to extract genomic DNA from the blood cell samples.

Library creation used the immunoSEQ multiplex PCR assay. The multiplex PCR relied on a mix of 60 forward primers for TCR Vbeta segments and 13 reverse primers for TCR Jbeta segments. The CDR3 region of rearranged TCR beta genes was amplified from genomic DNA by a multiplex PCR assay. On the Illumina HiSeq System, the amplified TCR beta libraries were sequenced as 87-base-pair reads. The published analysis was carried out like this. In a later analysis, around 80 million unique TCR beta chains were counted across the approximately 640 repertoires, and approximately 9.9 million of these chains were shared by at least two donors. A nearest-neighbor algorithm error-corrected the raw reads and collapsed the reads into unique sequences, merging closely related sequences to remove PCR and sequencing errors. V, D and J gene segments were assigned by aligning CDR3 sequences to IMGT reference sequences. For a sequence to be retained, a match of at least six nucleotides was required to both a V gene segment and a J gene segment. A rearrangement was called productive if the CDR3 had no stop codons and remained in frame with V and J, and every other rearrangement was called non-productive. Following IMGT convention, CDR3 was defined as the stretch from the second conserved V-encoded cysteine to the conserved J-encoded phenylalanine. The earlier analysis of 587 of the donors excluded sequences that lacked an unambiguous match to a single V gene segment. In an earlier analysis of 587 of the donors, V segments were called functional above 56.7% productive rearrangements and were called segregating when the between-donor standard deviation exceeded 5%. A statistical classification framework was built for diagnosing cytomegalovirus status from the catalog of TCR beta chain sequences. In a later analysis, V and J genes were assigned by comparing TCR nucleotide sequences against IMGT/GENE-DB human TR gene sequences. In a later analysis, CDR3 sequences and most-parsimonious VDJ recombination scenarios were assigned using the TCRdist pipeline. In a later analysis, every TCR beta chain was defined by the combination of its CDR3 amino acid sequence and its V-gene family, and reads without a unique V-gene family were dropped. In a later analysis, fewer than 650 highly shared, low-generation-probability nucleotide sequences were removed to address suspected cross-contamination and a sequencing artifact. In a later analysis, a clonal expansion index for each public chain was calculated from normalized within-repertoire ranks of inferred template counts. In a later analysis, generation probabilities were computed with a VDJ recombination model fitted to out-of-frame rearrangements, and the resulting probabilities were checked against IGoR. Hypergeometric tests were used in a later analysis to score TCR-TCR, TCR-HLA and TCR-CMV co-occurrence, with a repertoire-size bias correction applied to the TCR pairs. False discovery rates were estimated in a later analysis by permuting HLA or CMV assignments 20 times. A later analysis grouped co-occurring TCRs with DBSCAN, adding TCRdist sequence similarity when clustering within HLA-allele-positive subsets. Repertoires with fewer than 30,000 or more than 120,000 public chains, plus five repertoires with anomalous nucleotide sharing, were excluded from co-occurrence clustering. The table was pulled from immuneACCESS by TCRdb, which kept in-frame rearrangements only. Such tables lose some clones; where checked, under half of the loss comes from unresolved V genes, and the rest has no known cause. The DNA was the basis for D and trimming; V, J and clone size are from that table. This sample gives 100,000 to 150,000 clones in total; about 78% of them show up just once. Over 1.2% of the sample comes from the top ten.

The TCR sequence derives from a female donor in good health and CMV-seronegative. Sequences were obtained from PBMCs. The chain joins TRBV7-3 to TRBJ2-5, with the D segment identity uncertain. The CDR3 protein is CASSLLPQETQYF. Read as DNA, the sequence is TGTGCCAGCAGCTTACTCCCCCAAGAGACCCAGTACTTC.